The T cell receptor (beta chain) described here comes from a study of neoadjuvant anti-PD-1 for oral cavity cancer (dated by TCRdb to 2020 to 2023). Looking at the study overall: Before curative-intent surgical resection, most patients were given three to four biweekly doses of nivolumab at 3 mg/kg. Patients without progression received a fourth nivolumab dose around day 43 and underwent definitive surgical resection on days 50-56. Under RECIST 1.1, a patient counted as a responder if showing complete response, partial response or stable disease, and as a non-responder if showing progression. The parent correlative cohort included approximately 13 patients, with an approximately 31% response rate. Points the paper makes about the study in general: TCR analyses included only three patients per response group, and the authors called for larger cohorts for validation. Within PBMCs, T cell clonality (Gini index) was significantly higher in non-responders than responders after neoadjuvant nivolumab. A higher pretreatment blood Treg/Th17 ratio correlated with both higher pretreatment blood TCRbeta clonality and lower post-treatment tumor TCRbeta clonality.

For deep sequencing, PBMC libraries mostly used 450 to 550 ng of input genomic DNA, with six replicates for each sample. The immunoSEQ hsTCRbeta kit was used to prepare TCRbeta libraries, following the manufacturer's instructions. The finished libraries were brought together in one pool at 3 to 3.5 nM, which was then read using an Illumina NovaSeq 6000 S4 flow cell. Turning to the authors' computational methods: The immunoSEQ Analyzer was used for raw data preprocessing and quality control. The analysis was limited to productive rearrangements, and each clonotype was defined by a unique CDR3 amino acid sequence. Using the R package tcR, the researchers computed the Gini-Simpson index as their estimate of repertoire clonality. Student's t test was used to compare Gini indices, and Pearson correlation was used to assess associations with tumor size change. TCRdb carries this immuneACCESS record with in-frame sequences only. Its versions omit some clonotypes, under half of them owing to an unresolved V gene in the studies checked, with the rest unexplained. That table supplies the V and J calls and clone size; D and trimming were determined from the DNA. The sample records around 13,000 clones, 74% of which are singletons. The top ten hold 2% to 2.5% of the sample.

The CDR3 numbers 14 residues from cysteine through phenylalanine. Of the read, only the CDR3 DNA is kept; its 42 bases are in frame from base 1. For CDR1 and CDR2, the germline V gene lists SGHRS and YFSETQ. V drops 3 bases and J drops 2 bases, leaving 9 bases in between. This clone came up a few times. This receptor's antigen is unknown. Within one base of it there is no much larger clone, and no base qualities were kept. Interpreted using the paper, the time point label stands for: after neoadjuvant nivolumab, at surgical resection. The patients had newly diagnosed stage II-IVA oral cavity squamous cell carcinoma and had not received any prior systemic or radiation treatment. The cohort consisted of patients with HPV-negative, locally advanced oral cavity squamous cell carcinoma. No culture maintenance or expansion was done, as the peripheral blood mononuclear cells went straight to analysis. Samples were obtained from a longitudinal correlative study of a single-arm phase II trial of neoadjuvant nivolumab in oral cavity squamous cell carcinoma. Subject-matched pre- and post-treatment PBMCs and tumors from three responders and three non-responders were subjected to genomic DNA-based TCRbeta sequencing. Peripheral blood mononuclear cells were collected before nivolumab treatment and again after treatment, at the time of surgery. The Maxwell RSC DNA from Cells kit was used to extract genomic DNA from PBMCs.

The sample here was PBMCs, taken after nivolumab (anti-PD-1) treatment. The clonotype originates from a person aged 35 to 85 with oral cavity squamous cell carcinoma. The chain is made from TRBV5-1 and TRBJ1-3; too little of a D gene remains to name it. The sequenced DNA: TGCGCCAGCAGCTCGAGGGTCCCTGGAAACACCATATATTTT. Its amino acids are CASSSRVPGNTIYF.